This is a list of T cell receptor beta chains from one sample in a study of blood T cell repertoires in COVID-19. Produced via immunoSEQ multiplex PCR; TCRdb's table is partial and in-frame only. The sample records roughly 200,000 clones, roughly 84% being singletons. The sequencing input was peripheral blood. The source of these receptors is a middle-aged woman with COVID-19, enrolled during active disease. Each CDR3 is given with its conserved first and last residue. D genes are given only for firm matches. Part of the rows lack a size; the others show once, few, many or a class for expanded clones.

15,NA,TRBJ2-7,NA,TRBV1,TGCACCAGCAGCCCCCGAAACGGGAGGTACTACGAGCAGTACTTC,CTSSPRNGRYYEQYF
14,few,TRBJ1-1,NA,TRBV4-1,TGCGCCAGCAGCCAAGAATACGGGACAAGCGCGGCTTTCTTT,CASSQEYGTSAAFF
15,NA,TRBJ1-2,TRBD1,TRBV27,TGTGCCAGCAGCCCGACCCGGGACAGGGCCTATGGCTACACCTTC,CASSPTRDRAYGYTF
15,few,TRBJ2-1,TRBD2,TRBV4-2,TGTGCCAGCTCTTTCGCGGGGGGGCCTCAAAATGAGCAGTTCTTC,CASSFAGGPQNEQFF
15,NA,TRBJ2-7,NA,TRBV21-1,TGTGCCAGCAGCCCCGGGCGGGAGTTAACCTACGAGCAGTACTTC,CASSPGRELTYEQYF
18,NA,TRBJ2-3,TRBD2,TRBV7-9,TGTGCCAGCAGCTTAGCTAGACTAGCGGGGAATCGCACAGATACGCAGTATTTT,CASSLARLAGNRTDTQYF
16,NA,TRBJ2-5,TRBD1,TRBV28,TGTGCCAGCAGTTTAAATCGACAGGGCTTTTGGGAGACCCAGTACTTC,CASSLNRQGFWETQYF
15,NA,TRBJ1-5,NA,TRBV19,TGTGCCAGTAGTATAGGACAGTATAGCAATCAGCCCCAGCATTTT,CASSIGQYSNQPQHF
13,NA,TRBJ2-2,NA,TRBV2,TGTGCCACGCTAGCGTCGAACACCGGGGAGCTGTTTTTT,CATLASNTGELFF
14,once,TRBJ2-5,NA,TRBV7-9,TGTGCCAGCAGCAGACTCGAGGACCAAGAGACCCAGTACTTC,CASSRLEDQETQYF
13,few,TRBJ1-2,NA,TRBV28,TGTGCCAGCCTCCCCCCAGGAGGCTATGGCTACACCTTC,CASLPPGGYGYTF
11,NA,TRBJ2-7,NA,TRBV7-9,TGTGCCAGCAGCTTAGCGCGCGAGCAGTACTTC,CASSLAREQYF
12,NA,TRBJ2-7,NA,TRBV5-1,TGCGCCAGCAGCCCGGGCGGGTTGAGGCAGTACTTC,CASSPGGLRQYF
15,NA,TRBJ1-1,NA,TRBV5-5,TGTGCCAGCAGCTTGTACACACAGGGAAACACTGAAGCTTTCTTT,CASSLYTQGNTEAFF
15,NA,TRBJ2-1,TRBD2,TRBV7-3,TGTGCCAGCAGCCCAAGACTAGCGGGAGTTAATGAGCAGTTCTTC,CASSPRLAGVNEQFF
15,NA,TRBJ2-2,NA,TRBV27,TGTGCCAGCACCCACCTCGGGCGGGCATCCGGGGAGCTGTTTTTT,CASTHLGRASGELFF
15,few,TRBJ1-5,TRBD1,TRBV6-5,TGTGCCAGCAGCAAGGGACAGGGAATCAATCAGCCCCAGCATTTT,CASSKGQGINQPQHF
16,NA,TRBJ1-3,NA,TRBV18,TGTGCCAGCTCACCACTGGGCGTCTTCAGTGGAAACACCATATATTTT,CASSPLGVFSGNTIYF
15,NA,TRBJ1-2,NA,TRBV4-1,TGCGCCAGCAGCCATGTAGGACAGTCAGGTTATGGCTACACCTTC,CASSHVGQSGYGYTF
15,NA,TRBJ1-6,NA,TRBV5-6,TGTGCCAGCTTCACGGGGTCCGGGGGAAATTCACCCCTCCACTTT,CASFTGSGGNSPLHF
13,NA,TRBJ1-5,NA,TRBV29-1,TGCAGCGTTGGCGGGGGGCCGGGCCAGCCCCAGCATTTT,CSVGGGPGQPQHF
13,NA,TRBJ1-5,NA,TRBV28,TGTGCCAGCAGTTTGGGGGGACCCCAGCCCCAGCATTTT,CASSLGGPQPQHF
20,few,TRBJ2-7,TRBD2,TRBV6-6,TGTGCCAGCAGCTACCGGCCTCGGGGGACTAGCGGGAGGGTGCCCTACGAGCAGTACTTC,CASSYRPRGTSGRVPYEQYF
15,NA,TRBJ1-5,NA,TRBV7-9,TGTGCCAGCAGCTTAGTAACGGGGAGGCCGCAGCCCCAGCATTTT,CASSLVTGRPQPQHF
15,NA,TRBJ2-3,NA,TRBV24-1,TGTGCCACCAGTGATTTATGGGACTCCACAGATACGCAGTATTTT,CATSDLWDSTDTQYF
14,NA,TRBJ2-1,NA,TRBV7-9,TGTGCCAGCAGCTCGGGTCTCAACTACAATGAGCAGTTCTTC,CASSSGLNYNEQFF
17,NA,TRBJ2-2,NA,TRBV18,TGTGCCAGCTCAGCCGGGACAACGTCAAGAGAGACCGGGGAGCTGTTTTTT,CASSAGTTSRETGELFF
15,NA,TRBJ2-1,TRBD2,TRBV7-9,TGTGCCAGCAGCTTGGTTAGCGGGAGGGGTAATGAGCAGTTCTTC,CASSLVSGRGNEQFF
14,NA,TRBJ1-5,TRBD1,TRBV3-1/TRBV3-2,TGTGCCAGCAGCCAAGGGGACAGTGTGCGGCCCCAGCATTTT,CASSQGDSVRPQHF
16,NA,TRBJ2-2,NA,TRBV7-9,TGTGCCAGCAGCTTTTCGATAGGGGGGGACACCGGGGAGCTGTTTTTT,CASSFSIGGDTGELFF
15,once,TRBJ1-5,TRBD1,TRBV2,TGTGCCAGCAGAGACCAGGGGGCCAATAATCAGCCCCAGCATTTT,CASRDQGANNQPQHF
13,NA,TRBJ2-7,NA,TRBV28,TGTGCCAGCAGTTTAGGTACATTCTCCGAGCAGTACTTC,CASSLGTFSEQYF
14,few,TRBJ1-1,NA,TRBV29-1,TGCAGCGTTGTGGCCCCCAGCGGCATGTCTGAAGCTTTCTTT,CSVVAPSGMSEAFF
14,few,TRBJ2-7,NA,TRBV27,TGTGCCAGCAGTACCGGGTCACCACGCTACGAGCAGTACTTC,CASSTGSPRYEQYF
13,NA,TRBJ1-2,NA,TRBV12-3/TRBV12-4,TGTGCCAGCAGTTTAACCAGGGGCCAGGGCTACACCTTC,CASSLTRGQGYTF
13,NA,TRBJ1-4,NA,TRBV6-5,TGTGCCAGCAGGTCGTCAGGGAACGAAAAACTGTTTTTT,CASRSSGNEKLFF
14,NA,TRBJ1-4,NA,TRBV6-5,TGTGCCAGCAGTTACTCCACTACCACAGGGCAGCTGTTTTTT,CASSYSTTTGQLFF
16,NA,TRBJ2-1,TRBD2,TRBV5-1,TGCGCCAGCAGCTTGGGATCGTTAGCGGGAGTAGAGGAGCAGTTCTTC,CASSLGSLAGVEEQFF
14,NA,TRBJ2-1,TRBD1,TRBV7-3,TGTGCCAGCAGCCTCCTACAGGGGGGAAATGAGCAGTTCTTC,CASSLLQGGNEQFF
14,NA,TRBJ1-1,NA,TRBV2,TGTGCCAGCAGTGAAGGTCATTCGACTTCTGAAGCTTTCTTT,CASSEGHSTSEAFF
14,NA,TRBJ2-1,NA,TRBV9,TGTGCCAGCACCGTAGGTCCGGGGGGCCGGGAGCAGTTCTTC,CASTVGPGGREQFF
18,NA,TRBJ2-2,NA,TRBV4-1,TGCGCCAGCAGCCAAGAGCCGTTGGGGACTCCGAACACCGGGGAGCTGTTTTTT,CASSQEPLGTPNTGELFF
18,NA,TRBJ2-3,TRBD2,TRBV14,TGTGCCAGCAGCCAAGGCCTCCTTGGCGGGGGGCCCCGAGATACGCAGTATTTT,CASSQGLLGGGPRDTQYF
15,NA,TRBJ1-6,NA,TRBV4-2,TGTGCCAGCAGCCAAGATGCAGGGGTGGCTTCACCCCTCCACTTT,CASSQDAGVASPLHF
12,few,TRBJ1-1,NA,TRBV25-1,TGTGCCAGCGGGCGACCCGGGACAGAAGCTTTCTTT,CASGRPGTEAFF
18,once,TRBJ2-7,TRBD2,TRBV7-9,TGTGCCAGCAGCTCGTTCGAAGTAGCTAGCGGGGGACTCTACGAGCAGTACTTC,CASSSFEVASGGLYEQYF
17,NA,TRBJ2-7,TRBD2,TRBV4-1,TGCGCCAGCAGCCAAGTCGGGACTAGCGGGAGGGAAGGTGAGCAGTACTTC,CASSQVGTSGREGEQYF
14,NA,TRBJ1-4,TRBD1,TRBV27,TGTGCCAGCAGCCCACAGGGGATCGGGGAAAAACTGTTTTTT,CASSPQGIGEKLFF
14,NA,TRBJ1-5,NA,TRBV19,TGTGCCAGTAGTTTACAGGGTAACAATCAGCCCCAGCATTTT,CASSLQGNNQPQHF
15,NA,TRBJ2-7,TRBD2,TRBV15,TGTGCCACCAGCAGCCCCGGGACTAGCATAAAAGAGCAGTACTTC,CATSSPGTSIKEQYF
15,NA,TRBJ1-2,NA,TRBV10-3,TGTGCCATCAGTGAAGAGGCAGCATCTAACTATGGCTACACCTTC,CAISEEAASNYGYTF
13,NA,TRBJ1-1,NA,TRBV9,TGTGCCAGCAGCGTAGCTGCGGGGAATGAAGCTTTCTTT,CASSVAAGNEAFF
19,NA,TRBJ1-2,TRBD1,TRBV7-2,TGTGCCAGCAGCTTAGCCCCCCGGACCGGACAGGGCGATGTAAAAGGCTACACCTTC,CASSLAPRTGQGDVKGYTF
15,NA,TRBJ2-7,TRBD1,TRBV24-1,TGTGCCACCGAGACCCCGGGACAGGGTATCTACGAGCAGTACTTC,CATETPGQGIYEQYF
14,NA,TRBJ1-5,NA,TRBV12-5,TGTGCTAGTGGTTTGGGGCAGATCAATCAGCCCCAGCATTTT,CASGLGQINQPQHF